This TCR beta chain was identified in a study of PD-1 blockade in classical Hodgkin lymphoma. Sequencing was performed with immunoSEQ multiplex PCR; in TCRdb, only in-frame clones are kept and a portion is missing. The data contain some 2,900 clones, 80% to 90% of them singletons. Findings and caveats of the study: Before treatment, complete responders showed about the same diversity as newly diagnosed patients. Excluded were patients who started nivolumab under 1 year after ASCT, a group that had lower diversity. Baseline TCR diversity was reportedly lower in newly diagnosed patients than in healthy donors. It was reported as lower still in relapsed/refractory patients.

Regarding time point: cycle 4 day 1 (C4D1), after less than 7 weeks of nivolumab. Brentuximab vedotin exposure varied, and every patient relapsed after autologous stem cell transplantation. By magnetic negative selection, CD8+ T cells were isolated from the thawed PBMCs. Responses achieved at best were complete response, partial response or progressive disease. Germline lookup yields CDR1 SNHLY and CDR2 FYNNEI. V was shortened by 2 bases and J by 2 bases, with 12 bases between the two germline ends. The CDR3 has 15 residues. Points on this clone: Its antigen is as yet unknown.

This TCR was recovered from a human donor with classical Hodgkin lymphoma. The sequenced sample was CD8+ T cells from blood, obtained before the fourth cycle of nivolumab. This rearrangement joins TRBV2 to TRBJ1-1; D ambiguous. CDR3 DNA: TGTGCCAGCAGTGAATTTGACACAGCTAACACTGAAGCTTTCTTT. It yields the protein CASSEFDTANTEAFF. Together with reference TRBV2 and TRBJ1-1, the CDR3 gives the full variable domain: EPEVTQTPSHQVTQMGQEVILRCVPISNHLYFYWYRQILGQKVEFLVSFYNNEISEKSEIFDDQFSVERPDGSNFTLKIRSTKLEDSAMYFCASSEFDTANTEAFFGQGTRLTVV.